This TCR beta chain emerged from a study of shared clonotypes between healthy human individuals. A remark on this clone: Antigen: not known.

The CDR3 spans 13 residues. Germline V lookup: CDR1 LNHDA, CDR2 SQIVND (reference sequence). With 5 bases removed from V and 0 bases from J, the gap between germline ends came to 8 bases. Execution of the assay was at deep level. On ten immunoSEQ deep assay plates, unsorted PBMC DNA was sequenced. Data came from immunoSEQ multiplex PCR; TCRdb stores just in-frame clones and leaves some out. This table holds roughly 500,000 clones, 79% found once. Study-wide findings and caveats: Few donors restricted represented genetic and exposure-history diversity.

Sequencing was done on a sample of PBMCs. This clonotype was sampled from a woman aged 40 to 55 in good health. Some clones in this sample may be carry-over from other donors' samples. The chain is built from TRBV19 and TRBJ2-7; D gene ambiguous. The CDR3 region has the DNA TGTGCCAGTAGTTTTCACCTCTCCTACGAGCAGTACTTC. Amino acid sequence: CASSFHLSYEQYF.